This T cell receptor (beta chain) derives from a study of vaccination and CD4 T cells after COVID-19. About the research overall: Participants were given two doses of BNT162b2 or mRNA-1273 vaccine.

For this clonotype: Its antigen is currently unknown.

Treatment reported: approximately 9-day PBMC culture with coronavirus spike peptide pools or control peptides (ViraFEST assay). Via ViraFEST, peptide pools expanded antigen-specific T cells before TCR sequencing. The dates of positive PCR tests extended from March through December 2020 and came before the US Alpha, Beta and Delta variants. Germline V CDR1 and CDR2: SGHRS, YFSETQ. Trimming at V came to 4 bases and at J to 4 bases, leaving 11 bases not matched to a gene. The length of the CDR3 is 16 residues. The Oncomine TCR Beta short-read assay sequenced DNA from cultured CD4+ T cells. A single record per CDR3 protein comes from TCRdb applying MiXCR to the PCR reads. The table includes some 15,000 distinct CDR3 sequences, roughly 66% detected once. Study-level points and caveats: The median count of SARS-CoV-2-reactive clonotypes rose from around 21 to 38, not significantly.

This clonotype was sampled from a human donor who had recovered from COVID-19. The chain uses TRBV5-1 and TRBJ1-2; TRBD1 matches at 9 bases. Source material: CD4+ T cells from blood, cultured in vitro. The CDR3 loop reads CASSPVGQGIPYGYTF. Written as DNA, the CDR3 is TGCGCCAGCAGCCCAGTGGGACAGGGCATCCCCTATGGCTACACCTTC. Variable domain in full (rest from reference TRBV5-1 and TRBJ1-2): KAGVTQTPRYLIKTRGQQVTLSCSPISGHRSVSWYQQTPGQGLQFLFEYFSETQRNKGNFPGRFSGRQFSNSRSEMNVSTLELGDSALYLCASSPVGQGIPYGYTFGSGTRLTVV.